This TCR beta chain was profiled in a study of blood T cell repertoires in COVID-19. Study at large: Sites across the United States, Italy and Spain contributed samples from acute and convalescent COVID-19.

Per the authors' pipeline: Amplifying reference gene primers gave estimates of nucleated cell counts. Method: immunoSEQ multiplex PCR; TCRdb's copy keeps in-frame clones and lacks some. D and trimming come from the DNA, and the V and J calls and clone size come from that table. The sample has around 190,000 clones; about 78% are singletons. The V segment lost 6 bases and the J segment 4 bases; nucleotides outside the gene matches: 1. There are 12 residues in the CDR3. The V gene is TRBV12-3 or TRBV12-4, the J gene TRBJ1-1; 8 bases are a match to TRBD1. This sequence originates from a woman aged 45 to 65 with active or convalescent COVID-19. The specimen was peripheral blood. CDR3 in amino acids: CASSDRGTEAFF. Written as DNA, the CDR3 is TGTGCCAGCAGCGACAGGGGCACTGAAGCTTTCTTT.